Below, 20 T cell receptor beta chains from the same sample are listed, as sequenced in a study of identifying expanded T cells in peripheral blood. TCRdb keeps only in-frame clones here, not all; method: immunoSEQ multiplex PCR. The sample shows 50,000 to 65,000 clones, approximately 89% of them seen only once. The sample was blood. The receptors derive from a person aged 18 to 70 in good health.

The J gene is TRBJ2-2, the V gene TRBV11-3, with D perhaps matching TRBD2 (5 bases). V shed 2 bases and J shed 0 bases, with 7 bases lying between them. Germline V CDR1 and CDR2: SGHNT, YENEEA. The length of the CDR3 is 15 residues. The DNA for the CDR3 is TGTGCCAGCAGCTTACGGGGAACGAACACCGGGGAGCTGTTTTTT. This gives the protein CASSLRGTNTGELFF.

This rearrangement joins TRBV10-3 to TRBJ1-6; D might be TRBD1 (6 bases). CDR1 is ENHRY and CDR2 is SYGVKD in the germline V gene. This CDR3 has 14 amino acids. V was shortened by 6 bases and J by 5 bases, with 11 bases between the two germline ends. CDR3 amino acids: CAIRGQSHNSPLHF. Written as DNA, the CDR3 is TGTGCCATCAGAGGACAGTCTCATAATTCACCCCTCCACTTT.

This rearrangement joins TRBV7-2 to TRBJ1-2; 10 nucleotides match TRBD1. J gave up 7 bases and V 5 bases, and 1 base lay outside the gene matches. The CDR3 extends over 12 amino acids. The germline V gene has CDR1 SGHTA and CDR2 FQGNSA. The CDR3 sequence: CASSRTGGGYTF. The CDR3, as DNA: TGTGCCAGCAGCCGGACAGGGGGTGGCTACACCTTC.

This CDR3 reads CASSTEMEDTEAFF. For the CDR3, the DNA is TGTGCCAGCAGCACCGAGATGGAGGACACTGAAGCTTTCTTT. The chain couples TRBV7-9 to TRBJ1-1; D is unresolved. There are 14 residues in the CDR3. Trimming took 5 bases from V and 3 from J, leaving 13 bases between them. Germline V gene lookup returns CDR1 SEHNR and CDR2 FQNEAQ (reference sequence).

This rearrangement joins TRBV7-2 to TRBJ2-2, with TRBD1 identical over 7 bases. CDR1 SGHTA and CDR2 FQGNSA come from the germline V gene. The CDR3 covers 15 residues. The V segment lost 5 bases and the J segment 5 bases; nucleotides outside the gene matches: 8. The chain's CDR3 is CASSPRQGSTGELFF. CDR3 nucleotides: TGTGCCAGCAGCCCCCGACAGGGTTCAACCGGGGAGCTGTTTTTT.

J is TRBJ1-1 and V is TRBV19; TRBD1 aligns across 7 bases. V dropped 7 bases and J dropped 2; count of bases not matched to a gene: 4. This CDR3 is built from 13 residues. From germline, CDR1 is LNHDA and CDR2 SQIVND (reference sequence). The CDR3 sequence: CASIRTGNTEAFF. CDR3 DNA sequence: TGTGCCAGTATCCGGACAGGCAACACTGAAGCTTTCTTT.

This chain joins TRBV28 and TRBJ2-7, with D perhaps being TRBD1 or TRBD2 (5 bases each). CDR1 and CDR2 from the germline V gene are MDHEN and SYDVKM. CDR3 length: 14 residues. V lost 6 bases and J 7 bases, leaving 19 bases between the germline ends. The CDR3 region is CASSRGPNRLEQYF. CDR3 in DNA: TGTGCCAGCAGCCGGGGACCCAACAGATTAGAGCAGTACTTC.

This chain links TRBV5-4 with TRBJ2-3, with 7 bases that match TRBD1. V dropped 4 bases and J dropped 0; count of bases not matched to a gene: 5. This CDR3 is 15 amino acids long. In germline, CDR1 is SGHNT, CDR2 YYREEE (reference sequence). The CDR3 bases are TGTGCCAGCAGCCCCGGGACAGACAGCACAGATACGCAGTATTTT. Residues: CASSPGTDSTDTQYF.

V is TRBV7-2 and J is TRBJ2-5; 8 nucleotides align to TRBD1. Germline V gene lookup returns CDR1 SGHTA and CDR2 FQGNSA. The V gene end was trimmed by 5 bases and the J gene end by 5 bases; junction bases not matched to a gene: 4. The CDR3 spans 13 residues. This chain's CDR3 is CASSGRGQETQYF. As DNA, the CDR3 is TGTGCCAGCAGCGGCAGGGGGCAGGAGACCCAGTACTTC.

The CDR3 DNA sequence: TGCAGCGGGGGGTTAGCGGGAGTCCTCGATGAGCAGTTCTTC. Its translation: CSGGLAGVLDEQFF. The chain couples TRBV29-1 to TRBJ2-1, with 9 bases fitting TRBD2. Trimming cost V 7 bases and J 8 bases; bases outside gene matches: 12. Germline CDR1 and CDR2: SQVTM and ANQGSEA. This CDR3 comprises 14 residues.

This sequence joins TRBV19 and TRBJ1-6; 7 bases are a match to TRBD1. The junction had 8 bases not matched to a gene; V was cut back by 8 bases and J by 13 bases. The CDR3 spans 12 residues. CDR1 and CDR2 from the germline V gene are LNHDA and SQIVND (reference sequence). The CDR3: CASGQAGGPLHF. CDR3 DNA: TGTGCCAGTGGACAGGCGGGGGGGCCCCTCCACTTT. Drawing the rest from reference TRBV19 and TRBJ1-6, the complete variable domain is DGGITQSPKYLFRKEGQNVTLSCEQNLNHDAMYWYRQDPGQGLRLIYYSQIVNDFQKGDIAEGYSVSREKKESFPLTVTSAQKNPTAFYLCASGQAGGPLHFGNGTRLTVT.

This chain's CDR3 is CASSRSSGGTSYEQYF. CDR3 DNA: TGTGCCAGCAGTCGATCCTCCGGGGGGACCTCCTACGAGCAGTACTTC. The V call is TRBV7-2, the J call TRBJ2-7; 7 bases fit TRBD2. The CDR3 loop spans 16 amino acids. V was pared by 6 bases and J by 0 bases, with 11 bases of the junction left unmatched. CDR1 SGHTA and CDR2 FQGNSA come from the germline V gene.

The chain couples TRBV7-2 to TRBJ2-6; D not resolved. CDR1 and CDR2 from the germline V gene are SGHTA and FQGNSA. The CDR3 is 15 residues long. The DNA for the CDR3 is TGTGCTATTAAGTCACGGAACTCTGGGGCCAACGTCCTGACTTTC. This translates into CAIKSRNSGANVLTF.

The CDR3 sequence is CASSQEGQGGGGYTF. The CDR3 nucleotides read TGTGCCAGCAGCCAAGAAGGGCAGGGGGGCGGTGGCTACACCTTC. V gene TRBV4-2 combines with J gene TRBJ1-2, with 7 bases matching TRBD1. The CDR3 extends over 15 amino acids. Germline V CDR1 and CDR2: LGHNA, YNFKEQ. With V trimmed by 0 bases and J by 7 bases, 8 bases remained unmatched.

The chain recombines TRBV4-3 with TRBJ2-6, with D tentatively TRBD1 (6 bases). This CDR3 is built from 16 residues. Germline CDR1 and CDR2: LGHNA and YSLEER. V lost 4 bases and J 0 bases, leaving 10 bases between the germline ends. CDR3 loop: CASSPTGSSGANVLTF. In DNA, the CDR3 is TGCGCCAGCAGCCCAACAGGGTCCTCTGGGGCCAACGTCCTGACTTTC.

The V gene is TRBV4-3, the J gene TRBJ2-1; no clear D. The germline V gene encodes CDR1 LGHNA and CDR2 YSLEER. This CDR3 is 14 amino acids long. Trimming took off 3 bases at V and 5 bases at J, with 11 bases between the two ends. The CDR3: CASSQQILDNEQFF. The CDR3 coding sequence is TGCGCCAGCAGCCAGCAAATACTGGACAATGAGCAGTTCTTC.

This clone was found once. This chain joins TRBV28 and TRBJ2-7, with D perhaps matching TRBD1 or TRBD2 (6 bases each). The CDR3 extends over 13 amino acids. Germline V gene lookup returns CDR1 MDHEN and CDR2 SYDVKM. Trimming stripped 8 bases from V and 3 bases from J, with 14 bases between. The CDR3 spells CASRGPAIYEQYF. The CDR3, as DNA: TGTGCCAGCCGGGGGCCGGCCATCTACGAGCAGTACTTC.

The chain has TRBV13 and TRBJ2-1; 9 nucleotides match TRBD2. The CDR3 runs to 16 residues. Per the germline V gene, CDR1 is PRHDT and CDR2 is FYEKMQ (reference sequence). The J segment lost 8 bases and the V segment lost 1 base, leaving 9 bases of the junction unmatched. Here the CDR3 reads CASSLAGSGSWYEQFF. The CDR3 DNA sequence: TGTGCCAGCAGCTTAGCCGGTAGCGGGAGTTGGTATGAGCAGTTCTTC.

The genes are TRBV5-1 and TRBJ2-5, with TRBD1 matching 9 bases. The closer fit of TRBJ2-7 to the DNA end suggests the J call may be wrong. CDR3 length: 13 residues. Germline lookup yields CDR1 SGHRS and CDR2 YFSETQ. CDR3 in amino acids: CASYLDRGYEQYF. The CDR3, as DNA: TGCGCCAGTTACCTGGACAGGGGATACGAGCAGTACTTC.

The chain joins TRBV18 to TRBJ1-2, with a possible D match to TRBD1 (5 bases). This CDR3 spans 14 amino acids. V lost 3 bases to trimming and J lost 2 bases, with 10 bases between them. Germline loops: CDR1 KGHSH, CDR2 LQKENI. The CDR3 spells CASSPSGLNYGYTF. In nucleotides, the CDR3 is TGTGCCAGCTCACCGTCGGGACTAAACTATGGCTACACCTTC.